The entry below describes one TCR beta chain. The source of the sample is a study of blood T cell repertoires in COVID-19. Germline-derived CDR1 and CDR2 are SNHLY and FYNNEI. There are 16 residues in the CDR3. Between the trimmed V and J ends, which lost 0 bases and 0 bases, there was a span of 11 bases. Sequencing used immunoSEQ multiplex PCR; TCRdb keeps in-frame clones, though not all of them. In the table there are a few hundred thousand clones, roughly 80% of which are singletons. The chain recombines TRBV2 with TRBJ1-1, with D possibly TRBD1 on 6 matching bases. The TCR was taken from a woman between 40 and 50 years old with acute COVID-19. Sequenced input: PBMCs or T cells enriched from blood (not recorded which). The CDR3 reads CASSEAQAGVNTEAFF. CDR3 DNA: TGTGCCAGCAGTGAAGCGCAGGCAGGGGTGAACACTGAAGCTTTCTTT.